This T cell receptor beta chain is from a study of cytomegalovirus exposure and HLA in healthy donors. The germline CDR1 and CDR2 sequences are SGHNT and YYREEE (reference sequence). This CDR3 has 14 amino acids. V dropped 0 bases and J dropped 7 bases, with 13 bases sitting between them. Each donor's status was that of a healthy bone marrow donor. PCR was performed using 60 Vbeta and 13 Jbeta primers. The table came from immunoSEQ multiplex PCR; TCRdb's copy has only in-frame clones and leaves some out. The sample yields 98,000 or so clones, about 80% seen once. This sequence was found in a man in his 60s in good health and CMV-seropositive. The gene calls are TRBV5-4 and TRBJ1-2, with D unresolved. The sequenced sample was PBMCs. CDR3 DNA sequence: TGTGCCAGCAGCTTGGGGCAGCGGCTGGGTGGCTACACCTTC. Translated: CASSLGQRLGGYTF.